This entry lists 20 T cell receptor beta chains sequenced from one sample in a study of T cell responses to AZD1222 COVID-19 vaccine. Here immunoSEQ multiplex PCR was the method, and the copy in TCRdb shows in-frame clones only, minus some. The sample records 250,000 to 300,000 clones, 85% to 95% being singletons. The material was peripheral blood, obtained 28 days after the second AZD1222 dose. The source of these receptors is an adult who received the AZD1222 COVID-19 vaccine.

V and J are TRBV6-5 and TRBJ2-5, with 8 bases fitting TRBD2. CDR3 length: 15 amino acids. V gave up 7 bases and J gave up 2 bases; unmatched junction bases: 9. Germline V gene data show CDR1 as MNHEY and CDR2 as SVGAGI. This CDR3 reads CASTSPRGGQETQYF. DNA for the CDR3: TGTGCCAGCACCTCTCCTCGGGGGGGACAAGAGACCCAGTACTTC.

The chain carries TRBV21-1 and TRBJ2-6. TRBV21-1 is a listed pseudogene. The CDR3 contains 16 residues. CDR3 sequence: CASRGGSFSGANVLTF. CDR3 sequence (DNA): TGTGCCAGCAGGGGGGGCTCCTTCTCTGGGGCCAACGTCCTGACTTTC.

The chain combines TRBV7-2 with TRBJ2-7, with 10 bases matching TRBD2. CDR1 is SGHTA, CDR2 FQGNSA, per germline. Trimming removed 4 bases from V and 8 bases from J; junction bases left unmatched: 11. This CDR3 is 15 amino acids long. DNA for the CDR3: TGTGCCAGCAGCTCTAAGGCGGCTAGCGGGGGCCAGCAGTACTTC. It encodes CASSSKAASGGQQYF.

The genes are TRBV7-3 and TRBJ2-6; D could derive from TRBD1 or TRBD2 (6 bases each). Trimming pared 1 base from V and 4 bases from J, leaving 17 bases between. Germline V lookup: CDR1 SGHTA, CDR2 FQGTGA. This CDR3 is built from 18 residues. CDR3 sequence: CASSLIAPRGQGANVLTF. Written as DNA, the CDR3 is TGTGCCAGCAGCTTAATAGCCCCCCGGGGGCAGGGGGCCAACGTCCTGACTTTC.

This chain links TRBV25-1 with TRBJ1-3, with no clear D. The CDR3 runs 11 residues. From germline, CDR1 is MGHDK and CDR2 SYGVNS. This CDR3 is CASAGGNTIYF. The CDR3 DNA follows: TGTGCATCCGCCGGAGGAAACACCATATATTTT.

V gene TRBV12-3 or TRBV12-4 combines with J gene TRBJ1-6; possible D gene TRBD1, 5 bases. CDR3 size: 12 residues. The germline V and J ends were trimmed by 5 bases and 15 bases, with 14 bases remaining between them. The CDR3 sequence: CASSLSRGGLHF. As DNA, the CDR3 is TGTGCCAGCAGTCTGTCCCGCGGGGGCCTCCACTTT.

The V gene is TRBV28, the J gene TRBJ1-5; 11 bases are a match to TRBD1. Germline V gene lookup returns CDR1 MDHEN and CDR2 SYDVKM. The CDR3 spans 15 residues. The V gene end was trimmed by 4 bases and the J gene end by 7 bases; junction bases not matched to a gene: 6. The CDR3 region has the DNA TGTGCCAGCAGTTCGGGACAGGGGGAGAAGCAGCCCCAGCATTTT. It encodes CASSSGQGEKQPQHF. Full variable domain (outside the CDR3, taken from reference TRBV28 and TRBJ1-5): DVKVTQSSRYLVKRTGEKVFLECVQDMDHENMFWYRQDPGLGLRLIYFSYDVKMKEKGDIPEGYSVSREKKERFSLILESASTNQTSMYLCASSSGQGEKQPQHFGDGTRLSIL.

This clone has a single count. The chain links TRBV7-3 to TRBJ1-2; D is uncertain. From germline, CDR1 is SGHTA and CDR2 FQGTGA. The V and J ends lost 8 bases and 5 bases respectively, with 12 bases between them. The CDR3 sequence is 12 residues long. The CDR3 loop is CASGNSTYGYTF. Written as DNA, the CDR3 is TGTGCCAGCGGGAATTCCACTTATGGCTACACCTTC.

In DNA, the CDR3 is TGTGCCAGCAGTTTAGGGGTCGGGACTGAAGCTTTCTTT. Encoded protein: CASSLGVGTEAFF. The chain joins TRBV12-3 or TRBV12-4 to TRBJ1-1, with D unclear. The length of the CDR3 is 13 residues. The V and J ends lost 1 base and 5 bases respectively, with 8 bases between them.

J is TRBJ1-1 and V is TRBV28; 11 bases match TRBD1. V shed 5 bases, J shed 10 bases, and the junction held 9 bases outside the gene matches. Germline values: CDR1 MDHEN, CDR2 SYDVKM. The CDR3 has 14 residues. CDR3 in amino acids: CASSPPRGTGGAFF. The CDR3 nucleotides read TGTGCCAGCAGTCCGCCCCGCGGGACAGGGGGAGCTTTCTTT. The full variable domain, with the rest looked up from reference TRBV28 and TRBJ1-1, is DVKVTQSSRYLVKRTGEKVFLECVQDMDHENMFWYRQDPGLGLRLIYFSYDVKMKEKGDIPEGYSVSREKKERFSLILESASTNQTSMYLCASSPPRGTGGAFFGQGTRLTVV.

The V and J genes are TRBV4-2 and TRBJ1-1; D is unresolved. The germline V gene encodes CDR1 LGHNA and CDR2 YNFKEQ. The CDR3 loop spans 15 amino acids. The V end was cut by 1 base, the J end by 1 base, with 10 bases between. This CDR3 reads CASSQVDRENTEAFF. CDR3 sequence (DNA): TGTGCCAGCAGCCAAGTGGACCGGGAGAACACTGAAGCTTTCTTT.

The J gene is TRBJ2-4, the V gene TRBV2, with 10 bases matching TRBD2. CDR1 and CDR2 from the germline V gene are SNHLY and FYNNEI. This CDR3 comprises 13 residues. V trimming: 4 bases; J trimming: 6 bases; junction bases outside the gene matches: 0. This CDR3 is CASSGTSGNIQYF. In nucleotides, the CDR3 is TGTGCCAGCAGTGGGACTAGCGGAAACATTCAGTACTTC.

This chain uses TRBV9 with TRBJ2-7; TRBD2 aligns across 9 bases. The germline V gene encodes CDR1 SGDLS and CDR2 YYNGEE. The CDR3 totals 15 residues. V lost 2 bases and J lost 6; bases outside the gene matches: 9. The CDR3 bases are TGTGCCAGCAGCGTCGAAGCGGGGGGACCTCCCGAGCAGTACTTC. Protein sequence: CASSVEAGGPPEQYF.

This sequence joins TRBV6-5 and TRBJ2-3; 8 bases agree with TRBD1. J was trimmed by 4 bases and V by 6 bases; bases with no gene match: 3. The CDR3 runs to 13 residues. CDR1 and CDR2 from the germline V gene are MNHEY and SVGAGI. CDR3 nucleotides: TGTGCCAGCAGAATCAGGGGGCCAGATACGCAGTATTTT. This codes for CASRIRGPDTQYF.

With respect to this clone: The same CDR3 arises from other DNA sequences in this sample as well. The gene calls are TRBV28 and TRBJ1-1; no firm D call. The length of the CDR3 is 13 residues. The germline V and J ends were trimmed by 2 bases and 1 base, with 5 bases remaining between them. CDR1 and CDR2 from the germline V gene are MDHEN and SYDVKM. The chain's CDR3 is CASSLAGNTEAFF. The CDR3 nucleotides read TGTGCCAGCAGTTTAGCCGGGAACACTGAAGCTTTCTTT. Full variable domain (outside the CDR3, taken from reference TRBV28 and TRBJ1-1): DVKVTQSSRYLVKRTGEKVFLECVQDMDHENMFWYRQDPGLGLRLIYFSYDVKMKEKGDIPEGYSVSREKKERFSLILESASTNQTSMYLCASSLAGNTEAFFGQGTRLTVV.

The chain combines TRBV28 with TRBJ1-6; D gene unclear. CDR3 length: 16 residues. CDR1 and CDR2 (germline): MDHEN, SYDVKM. The V end lost 3 bases, the J end lost 8 bases, and 17 bases lay between the germline ends. The CDR3 DNA reads as TGTGCCAGCAGTTTCCTGGGAGGCGTTATAGATTCACCCCTCCACTTT. Its translation: CASSFLGGVIDSPLHF.

V and J are TRBV3-1 (or the pseudogene TRBV3-2) and TRBJ1-2, with a tentative D call TRBD1 (5 bases). The V end was cut by 0 bases, the J end by 4 bases, with 18 bases between. The CDR3 extends over 17 amino acids. Germline V CDR1 and CDR2: LGHDT, YNNKEL (reference sequence). The CDR3 reads CASSQDNFRGGTYGYTF. The CDR3 coding sequence is TGTGCCAGCAGCCAAGATAACTTTCGGGGGGGAACCTATGGCTACACCTTC.

The V call is TRBV5-1, the J call TRBJ2-5; 7 nucleotides line up with TRBD2. Losses at the gene ends were 5 bases for V and 5 bases for J; bases not matched to a gene: 6. This CDR3 spans 13 amino acids. The germline V gene has CDR1 SGHRS and CDR2 YFSETQ. This CDR3 is CASRTTSEETQYF. The CDR3, as DNA: TGCGCCAGCAGGACCACTAGCGAGGAGACCCAGTACTTC.

The rearrangement joins TRBV7-9 to TRBJ2-7, with 10 bases lining up with TRBD2. CDR1 is SEHNR and CDR2 is FQNEAQ in the germline V gene (reference sequence). This CDR3 spans 15 amino acids. With V trimmed by 5 bases and J by 3 bases, 7 bases remained unmatched. CDR3 coding DNA: TGTGCCAGCAGCAAAACTAGCGGGGACCTCTACGAGCAGTACTTC. Translating it yields CASSKTSGDLYEQYF.

The chain combines TRBV28 with TRBJ2-2; tentative D call: TRBD1 (5 bases). Trimming shortened V by 9 bases and J by 7 bases, and 12 bases separated the two germline ends. The CDR3 totals 12 residues. Per germline, CDR1 MDHEN and CDR2 SYDVKM. The CDR3 bases are TGTGCCAGTCAGGGTTGGAGCGGGGAGCTGTTTTTT. Protein: CASQGWSGELFF.